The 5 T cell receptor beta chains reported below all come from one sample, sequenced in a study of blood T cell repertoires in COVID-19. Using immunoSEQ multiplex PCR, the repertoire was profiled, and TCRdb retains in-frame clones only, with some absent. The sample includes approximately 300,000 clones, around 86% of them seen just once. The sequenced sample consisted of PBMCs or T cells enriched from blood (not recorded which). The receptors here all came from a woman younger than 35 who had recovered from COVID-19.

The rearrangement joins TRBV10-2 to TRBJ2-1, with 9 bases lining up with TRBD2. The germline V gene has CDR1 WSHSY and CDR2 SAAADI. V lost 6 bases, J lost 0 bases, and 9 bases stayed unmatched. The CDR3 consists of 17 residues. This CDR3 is CASRIGLAGSSYNEQFF. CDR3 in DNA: TGCGCCAGCAGGATCGGGCTAGCGGGGAGCTCCTACAATGAGCAGTTCTTC.

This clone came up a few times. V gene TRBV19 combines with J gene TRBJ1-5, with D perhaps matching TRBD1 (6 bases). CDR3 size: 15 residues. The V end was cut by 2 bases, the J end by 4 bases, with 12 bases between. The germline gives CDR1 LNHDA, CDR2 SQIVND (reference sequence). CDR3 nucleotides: TGTGCCAGTAGTATAACAGGGAAAGGTAATCAGCCCCAGCATTTT. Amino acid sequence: CASSITGKGNQPQHF.

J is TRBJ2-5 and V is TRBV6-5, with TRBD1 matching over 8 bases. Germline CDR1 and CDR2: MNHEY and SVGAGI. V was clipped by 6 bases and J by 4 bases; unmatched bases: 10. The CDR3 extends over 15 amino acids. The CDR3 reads CASSRTGLRGETQYF. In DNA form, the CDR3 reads TGTGCCAGCAGCAGGACAGGGTTACGTGGAGAGACCCAGTACTTC.

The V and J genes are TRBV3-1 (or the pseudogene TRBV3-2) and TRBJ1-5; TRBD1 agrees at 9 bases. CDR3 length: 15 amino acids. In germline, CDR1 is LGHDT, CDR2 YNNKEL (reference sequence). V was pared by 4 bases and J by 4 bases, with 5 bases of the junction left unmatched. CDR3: CASSPGDRENQPQHF. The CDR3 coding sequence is TGTGCCAGCAGCCCCGGGGACAGGGAAAATCAGCCCCAGCATTTT.

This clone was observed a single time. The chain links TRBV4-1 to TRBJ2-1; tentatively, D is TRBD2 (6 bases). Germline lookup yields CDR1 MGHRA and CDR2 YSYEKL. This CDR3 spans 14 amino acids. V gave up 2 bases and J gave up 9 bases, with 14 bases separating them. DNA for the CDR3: TGCGCCAGCAGCCAACCTACGAAGGGAGGTGAGCAGTTCTTC. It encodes CASSQPTKGGEQFF.